This TCR beta chain was obtained from a study of Ad26.COV2.S vaccination and SARS-CoV-2 variants. About the study: Into the muscle, Ad26.COV2.S was dosed once or twice, 56 days apart. Findings and limits, study-wide: A substantial breadth of spike-specific CD8+ and CD4+ T cell responses after vaccination has been reported. The TCR-based breadth and depth measures might underestimate overall T cell responses.

V lost 0 bases to trimming and J lost 9 bases, with 10 bases between them. Germline V gene lookup returns CDR1 SGDLS and CDR2 YYNGEE. This CDR3 spans 13 amino acids. As to this clone: What it binds is unknown.

Stated treatment: some 19 received Ad26.COV2.S at low or high dose, single or two shots; about 5 received placebo; per-sample allocation not given. Following the first vaccine or placebo injection, samples were taken on day 63. TCRdb keeps only in-frame clones here, not all; method: immunoSEQ multiplex PCR. The data show approximately 300,000 clones, approximately 86% seen once. J is TRBJ2-1 and V is TRBV9; D is unresolved. The receptor comes from a person aged 18-60 years who received the Ad26.COV2.S COVID-19 vaccine or a placebo. Here the sequenced sample was peripheral blood, taken in a trial of Ad26.COV2.S vaccine versus placebo. CDR3 nucleotides: TGTGCCAGCAGCGTAGTTGTAGCCGGTGAGCAGTTCTTC. As protein: CASSVVVAGEQFF.